These 6 T cell receptor beta chains originate from one sample sequenced in a study of blood T cell repertoires in COVID-19. Using immunoSEQ multiplex PCR, the repertoire was profiled, and TCRdb retains in-frame clones only, with some absent. The repertoire holds 200,000 to 250,000 clones, with approximately 86% as singletons. The specimen was peripheral blood. The receptor set was obtained from a man in his sixties with acute or convalescent COVID-19.

The chain is built from TRBV6-6 and TRBJ2-1, with 7 nucleotides matching TRBD1. The CDR3 sequence is 14 residues long. V lost 6 bases, J lost 2 bases, and 4 bases stayed unmatched. Germline assignment: CDR1 MNHNY and CDR2 SVGAGI (reference sequence). As DNA, the CDR3 is TGTGCCAGCAGCGGACAGGCTACCTACAATGAGCAGTTCTTC. Translation gives CASSGQATYNEQFF.

The chain couples TRBV20-1 to TRBJ2-3; 10 bases map to TRBD2. Germline CDR1 and CDR2: DFQATT and SNEGSKA (reference sequence). The V and J ends lost 3 bases and 6 bases, in that order; junction bases with no gene match: 6. CDR3 length: 14 residues. The CDR3: CSASQRGGPDTQYF. CDR3 nucleotides: TGCAGTGCTAGTCAGCGGGGGGGCCCGGATACGCAGTATTTT.

V usage is TRBV28 and J usage is TRBJ1-2; 8 bases map to TRBD1. Per germline, CDR1 MDHEN and CDR2 SYDVKM. V lost 3 bases to trimming and J lost 3 bases; unmatched junction nucleotides: 6. CDR3 length: 15 amino acids. CDR3 sequence: CASSLATGEDYGYTF. CDR3 in DNA: TGTGCCAGCAGTTTGGCGACAGGGGAGGACTATGGCTACACCTTC.

The gene calls are TRBV3-1 (or the pseudogene TRBV3-2) and TRBJ2-7; 11 bases align to TRBD2. The V and J ends lost 4 bases and 3 bases, in that order; junction bases with no gene match: 5. CDR3 length equals 15 residues. CDR1 and CDR2 from the germline V gene are LGHDT and YNNKEL (reference sequence). CDR3 nucleotide sequence: TGTGCCAGCAGCCGCGGGACTAGCGGAGTCTACGAGCAGTACTTC. Translated: CASSRGTSGVYEQYF.

This chain joins TRBV7-2 and TRBJ2-7; 10 bases match TRBD1. Germline CDR1 is SGHTA and CDR2 is FQGNSA. With V trimmed by 5 bases and J by 5 bases, 3 bases remained unmatched. This CDR3 is 13 amino acids long. The CDR3 sequence: CASSRDRGDEQYF. The DNA of the CDR3 is TGTGCCAGCAGCAGGGACAGGGGTGACGAGCAGTACTTC.

The genes are TRBV7-9 and TRBJ1-3; 9 bases are shared with TRBD1. V lost 7 bases and J lost 2; bases outside the gene matches: 9. This CDR3 contains 16 residues. CDR1 and CDR2 (germline): SEHNR, FQNEAQ (reference sequence). In DNA form, the CDR3 reads TGTGCCAGCATCGGGGGGTACAGGGGGCCTGGAAACACCATATATTTT. Translated: CASIGGYRGPGNTIYF.